The rows below give T cell receptor beta chains drawn from one sample of a study of shared clonotypes between healthy human individuals. The table came from immunoSEQ multiplex PCR; TCRdb's copy has only in-frame clones and leaves some out. The sample records about 2.1 million clones, roughly 95% being singletons. Sequencing was performed on naive CD8+ T cells from PBMCs. These receptors all stem from a man between 18 and 35 years old in good health. Some clones in this sample may be carry-over from other donors' samples. Both conserved end residues are part of each CDR3. The D gene is left open where the match is weak. Not every row has a clone size; where given, it reads once, few, many or a size class.

D	V	size	J	DNA	CDR3
.	TRBV5-6	.	TRBJ2-5	TGTGCCAGCTGGTCGACAGGTCAACTTAAGCGAGAGACCCAGTACTTC	CASWSTGQLKRETQYF
.	TRBV4-2	.	TRBJ2-5	TGTGCCAGCAGCCAAGATGAGGGAGAGACCCAGTACTTC	CASSQDEGETQYF
.	TRBV5-6	.	TRBJ2-7	TGTGCCAGCGCCAAGGCAGAGAGTCTCTACGAGCAGTACTTC	CASAKAESLYEQYF
.	TRBV5-4	.	TRBJ1-2	TGTGCCAGCAGCCCCGGACGCGATTTAGGGAACTATGGCTACACCTTC	CASSPGRDLGNYGYTF
TRBD2	TRBV7-3	.	TRBJ2-7	TGTGCCAGCAGCTTAGGCGGGACTAACTACGAGCAGTACTTC	CASSLGGTNYEQYF
.	TRBV9	.	TRBJ1-1	TGTGCCAGCAGCCTAGGGGCGCCCGGGAACACTGAAGCTTTCTTT	CASSLGAPGNTEAFF
.	TRBV6-5	.	TRBJ2-6	TGTGCCAGCAGTTACCCGACTAGTGGGGCCAACGTCCTGACTTTC	CASSYPTSGANVLTF
TRBD1	TRBV28	.	TRBJ2-1	TGTGCCAGCAGTTTATCAGGGGGAAATAATGAGCAGTTCTTC	CASSLSGGNNEQFF
TRBD2	TRBV4-2	.	TRBJ2-7	TGTGCCAGCAGCCAAGGCGGGACTAGCATGGCCGAGCAGTACTTC	CASSQGGTSMAEQYF
.	TRBV6-6	.	TRBJ1-1	TGTGCCAGCAGCCGAGACAGCCGAACTTTGAACACTGAAGCTTTCTTT	CASSRDSRTLNTEAFF
.	TRBV29-1	.	TRBJ2-4	TGCAGCGTTGTCGGGCTATCTGGAGGATGGGACATTCAGTACTTC	CSVVGLSGGWDIQYF
.	TRBV29-1	.	TRBJ2-5	TGCAGCTGTAGACTTATGGACGGGACCCAGTACTTC	CSCRLMDGTQYF
.	TRBV7-6	.	TRBJ2-1	TGTGCCAGCACCCCTCGTGGCTTGGGGCGGGATCGTGAGCAGTTCTTC	CASTPRGLGRDREQFF
.	TRBV7-9	.	TRBJ2-7	TGTGCCAGCAGCTTAGAACCGGGAAATGACCTTTACGAGCAGTACTTC	CASSLEPGNDLYEQYF
.	TRBV11-2	once	TRBJ2-7	TGTGCCAGCAGCTTAGATCTGTTCGAACAGTACTTC	CASSLDLFEQYF
TRBD2	TRBV28	.	TRBJ2-7	TGTGCCAGCAGCCCGACAGCGGGAGCCTACGAGCAGTACTTC	CASSPTAGAYEQYF
TRBD1	TRBV28	.	TRBJ2-5	TGTGCCAGCAGCCGGATCGGGACAGGGTGGGAGACCCAGTACTTC	CASSRIGTGWETQYF
TRBD2	TRBV27	.	TRBJ2-3	TGTGCCAGCAGTTTAATAGCGGGGATTAGCACAGATACGCAGTATTTT	CASSLIAGISTDTQYF
TRBD2	TRBV29-1	.	TRBJ2-1	TGCAGCGTTGCCCCGGGGGGGGGCGGTGAGCAGTTCTTC	CSVAPGGGGEQFF
TRBD1	TRBV7-9	.	TRBJ2-7	TGTGCCAGCAGCTCGGGACAGGGATTATACGAGCAGTACTTC	CASSSGQGLYEQYF
TRBD2	TRBV29-1	.	TRBJ2-1	TGCAGCGCTCTGACTAGCGGGAGATTTTATGAGCAGTTCTTC	CSALTSGRFYEQFF
.	TRBV6-1	.	TRBJ1-1	TGTGCCAGCAGTGCCCTGATTGGGGCTGGAACTGAAGCTTTCTTT	CASSALIGAGTEAFF
.	TRBV6-1	.	TRBJ1-2	TGTGCCAGCAGTGAATGGGCAGGGAGAGGCTATGGCTACACCTTC	CASSEWAGRGYGYTF
.	TRBV2	.	TRBJ2-7	TGTGCCAGCAGTGGTGGCATCTACTACGAGCAGTACTTC	CASSGGIYYEQYF
TRBD1	TRBV27	.	TRBJ2-6	TGTGCCAGCAGTCCAGGGGGCGTAAGCTCTGGGGCCAACGTCCTGACTTTC	CASSPGGVSSGANVLTF
TRBD2	TRBV28	.	TRBJ2-2	TGTGCCAGCAGTCAAACAGCCCGGGAGGGCGCCACCGGGGAGCTGTTTTTT	CASSQTAREGATGELFF
.	TRBV6-4	once	TRBJ1-1	TGTGCCAGCAGTGACTTTCGAGGCACTGAAGCTTTCTTT	CASSDFRGTEAFF
.	TRBV7-9	.	TRBJ2-1	TGTGCCAGCAGCTCCAATTTGGGGCACAATGAGCAGTTCTTC	CASSSNLGHNEQFF
.	TRBV2	.	TRBJ2-7	TGTGCCAGCAGTGAAGGCTTCCAGTCGACCGAGCAGTACTTC	CASSEGFQSTEQYF
.	TRBV7-3	.	TRBJ2-2	TGTGCCAGCAGTCCGGCCCCTCGAGGCGGATACACCGGGGAGCTGTTTTTT	CASSPAPRGGYTGELFF